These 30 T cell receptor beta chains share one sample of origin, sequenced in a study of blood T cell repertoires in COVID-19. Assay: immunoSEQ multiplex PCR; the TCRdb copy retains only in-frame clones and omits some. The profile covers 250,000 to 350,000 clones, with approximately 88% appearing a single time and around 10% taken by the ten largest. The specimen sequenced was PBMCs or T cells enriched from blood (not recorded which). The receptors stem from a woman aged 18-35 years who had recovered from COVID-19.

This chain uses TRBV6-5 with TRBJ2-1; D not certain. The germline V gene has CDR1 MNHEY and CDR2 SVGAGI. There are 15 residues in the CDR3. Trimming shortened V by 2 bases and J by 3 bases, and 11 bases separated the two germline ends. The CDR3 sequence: CASSYNQDFYNEQFF. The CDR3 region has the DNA TGTGCCAGCAGTTACAACCAAGACTTCTACAATGAGCAGTTCTTC.

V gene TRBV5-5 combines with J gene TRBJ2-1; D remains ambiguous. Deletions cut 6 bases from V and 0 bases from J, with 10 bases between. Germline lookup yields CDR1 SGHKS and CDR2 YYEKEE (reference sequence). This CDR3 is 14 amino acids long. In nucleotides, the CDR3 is TGTGCCAGCACCAGAACCGTCTCCTACAATGAGCAGTTCTTC. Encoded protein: CASTRTVSYNEQFF.

CDR3 nucleotide sequence: TGTGCCAGCAGCCCAGGCTCTCTAGCGGGTGCGGCCTACGAGCAGTACTTC. Translating it yields CASSPGSLAGAAYEQYF. This sequence joins TRBV7-9 and TRBJ2-7; 8 bases map to TRBD2. V gave up 5 bases and J gave up 2 bases; unmatched junction bases: 14. The CDR3 is 17 residues long. CDR1 and CDR2 from the germline V gene are SEHNR and FQNEAQ (reference sequence).

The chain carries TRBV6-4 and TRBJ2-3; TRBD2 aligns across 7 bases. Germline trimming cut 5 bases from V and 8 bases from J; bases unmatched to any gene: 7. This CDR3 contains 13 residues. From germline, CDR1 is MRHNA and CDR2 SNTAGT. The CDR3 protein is CASSSNSGATQYF. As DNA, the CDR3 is TGTGCCAGCAGTTCGAACAGCGGGGCTACGCAGTATTTT.

CDR3 sequence: CATSPPRGTSVRNEQFF. CDR3 DNA: TGTGCCACCAGCCCCCCCCGAGGGACTAGCGTACGCAATGAGCAGTTCTTC. The J gene is TRBJ2-1, the V gene TRBV15, with 10 bases matching TRBD2. With V trimmed by 5 bases and J by 6 bases, 13 bases remained unmatched. CDR1 is LNHNV and CDR2 is YYDKDF in the germline V gene (reference sequence). The CDR3 contains 17 residues.

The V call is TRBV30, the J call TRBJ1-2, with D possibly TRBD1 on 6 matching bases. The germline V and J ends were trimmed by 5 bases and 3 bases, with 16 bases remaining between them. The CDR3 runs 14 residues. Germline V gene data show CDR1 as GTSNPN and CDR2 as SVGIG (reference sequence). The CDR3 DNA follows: TGTGCCTGGGAGCGGGGGGCGACCTACTATGGCTACACCTTC. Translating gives CAWERGATYYGYTF.

CDR3 nucleotide sequence: TGTGCCAGCAGCTTTAGATCTACCGGGGTTCCGGGATTAAAGGGAAGCAATCAGCCCCAGCATTTT. It specifies CASSFRSTGVPGLKGSNQPQHF. The rearrangement uses TRBV7-4 and TRBJ1-5, with D unresolved. The CDR3 has 22 residues. The V end was cut by 3 bases, the J end by 1 base, with 31 bases between. Per germline, CDR1 SGHVT and CDR2 SQSDAQ.

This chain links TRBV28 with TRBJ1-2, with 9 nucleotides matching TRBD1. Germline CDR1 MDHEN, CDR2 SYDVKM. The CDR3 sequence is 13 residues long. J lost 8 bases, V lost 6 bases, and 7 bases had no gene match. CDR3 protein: CASRLQGAEGYTF. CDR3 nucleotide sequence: TGTGCCAGCAGATTACAGGGGGCGGAAGGCTACACCTTC.

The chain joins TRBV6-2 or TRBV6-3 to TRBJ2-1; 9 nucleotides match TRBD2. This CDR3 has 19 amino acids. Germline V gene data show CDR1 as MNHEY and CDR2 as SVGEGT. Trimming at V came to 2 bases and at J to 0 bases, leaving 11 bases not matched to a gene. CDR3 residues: CASSYVWLAGLGSYNEQFF. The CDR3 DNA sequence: TGTGCCAGCAGTTACGTCTGGCTAGCGGGATTGGGCTCCTACAATGAGCAGTTCTTC.

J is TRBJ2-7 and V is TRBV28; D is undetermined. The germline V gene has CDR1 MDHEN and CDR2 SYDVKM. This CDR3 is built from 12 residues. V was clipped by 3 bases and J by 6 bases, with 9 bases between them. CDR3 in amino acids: CASSFTSIEQYF. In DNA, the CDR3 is TGTGCCAGCAGTTTTACATCCATCGAGCAGTACTTC.

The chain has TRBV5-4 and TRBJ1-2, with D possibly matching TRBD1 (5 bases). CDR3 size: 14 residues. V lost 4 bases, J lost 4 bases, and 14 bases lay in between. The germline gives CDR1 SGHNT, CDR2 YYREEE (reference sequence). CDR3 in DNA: TGTGCCAGCAGCCCGGGGAGGGGAATCTATGGCTACACCTTC. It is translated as CASSPGRGIYGYTF.

The CDR3 region has the DNA TGTGCCAGCAGCTTAGCGATAGGGACTACGGATACGCAGTATTTT. Amino acid sequence: CASSLAIGTTDTQYF. The chain uses TRBV7-6 and TRBJ2-3; TRBD2 matches at 7 bases. The V segment lost 0 bases and the J segment 6 bases; nucleotides outside the gene matches: 6. This CDR3 contains 15 residues. Germline loops: CDR1 SGHVS, CDR2 FNYEAQ.

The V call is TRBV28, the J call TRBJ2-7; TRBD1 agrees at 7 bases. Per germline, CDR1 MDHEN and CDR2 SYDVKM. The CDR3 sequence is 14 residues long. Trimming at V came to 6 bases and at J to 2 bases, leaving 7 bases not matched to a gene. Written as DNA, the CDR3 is TGTGCCAGCAGAGACAGGGTGACCGCCTACGAGCAGTACTTC. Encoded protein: CASRDRVTAYEQYF.

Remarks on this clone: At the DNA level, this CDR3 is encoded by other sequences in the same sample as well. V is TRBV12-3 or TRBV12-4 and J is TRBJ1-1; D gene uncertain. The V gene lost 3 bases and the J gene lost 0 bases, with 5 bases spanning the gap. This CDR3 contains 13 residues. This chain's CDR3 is CASSFSVNTEAFF. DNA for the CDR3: TGTGCCAGCAGTTTCAGCGTGAACACTGAAGCTTTCTTT.

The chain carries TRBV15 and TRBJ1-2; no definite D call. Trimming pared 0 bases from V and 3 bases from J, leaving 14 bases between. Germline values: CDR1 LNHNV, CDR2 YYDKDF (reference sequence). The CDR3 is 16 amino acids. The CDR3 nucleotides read TGTGCCACCAGCAGAGAAGGCGGGTCAGCTGACTATGGCTACACCTTC. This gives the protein CATSREGGSADYGYTF.

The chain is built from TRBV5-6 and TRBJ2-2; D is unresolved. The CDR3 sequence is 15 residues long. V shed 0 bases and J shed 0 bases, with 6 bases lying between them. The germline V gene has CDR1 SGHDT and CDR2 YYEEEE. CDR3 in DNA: TGTGCCAGCAGCTTGGTCCCATCGAACACCGGGGAGCTGTTTTTT. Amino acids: CASSLVPSNTGELFF.

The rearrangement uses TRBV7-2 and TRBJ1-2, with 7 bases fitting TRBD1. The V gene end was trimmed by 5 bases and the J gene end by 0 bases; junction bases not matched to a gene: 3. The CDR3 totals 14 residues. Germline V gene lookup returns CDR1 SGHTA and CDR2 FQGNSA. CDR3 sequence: CASSPGQTNYGYTF. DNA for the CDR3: TGTGCCAGCAGCCCGGGACAGACTAACTATGGCTACACCTTC.

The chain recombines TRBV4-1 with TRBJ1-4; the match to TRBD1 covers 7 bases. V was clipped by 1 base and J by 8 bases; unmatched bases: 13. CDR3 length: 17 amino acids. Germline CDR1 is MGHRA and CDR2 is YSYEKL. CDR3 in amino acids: CASSQGLSQGGLEKLFF. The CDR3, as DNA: TGCGCCAGCAGCCAAGGGCTCAGCCAGGGGGGCCTCGAAAAACTGTTTTTT.

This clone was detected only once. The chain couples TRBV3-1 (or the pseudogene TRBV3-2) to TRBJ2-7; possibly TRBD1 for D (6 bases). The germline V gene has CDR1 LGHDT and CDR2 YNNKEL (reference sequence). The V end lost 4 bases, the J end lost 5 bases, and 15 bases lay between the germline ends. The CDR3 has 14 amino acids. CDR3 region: CASSLNPQGNEQYF. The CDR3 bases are TGTGCCAGCAGCCTCAATCCCCAGGGGAACGAGCAGTACTTC.

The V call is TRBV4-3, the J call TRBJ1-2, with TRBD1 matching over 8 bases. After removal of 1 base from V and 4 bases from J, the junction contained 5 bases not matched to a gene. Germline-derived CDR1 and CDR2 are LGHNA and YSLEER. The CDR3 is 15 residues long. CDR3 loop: CASSQGDRGRYGYTF. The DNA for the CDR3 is TGCGCCAGCAGCCAAGGAGACAGGGGACGCTATGGCTACACCTTC.

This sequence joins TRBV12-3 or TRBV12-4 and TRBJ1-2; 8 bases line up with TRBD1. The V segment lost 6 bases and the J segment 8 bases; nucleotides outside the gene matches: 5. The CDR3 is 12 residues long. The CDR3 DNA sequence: TGTGCCAGCAGAAGACAGGGGCGAGGCTACACCTTC. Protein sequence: CASRRQGRGYTF.

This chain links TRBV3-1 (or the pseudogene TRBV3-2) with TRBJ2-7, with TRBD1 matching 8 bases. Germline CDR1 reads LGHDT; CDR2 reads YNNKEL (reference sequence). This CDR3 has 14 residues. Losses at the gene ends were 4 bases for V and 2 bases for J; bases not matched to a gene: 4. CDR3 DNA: TGTGCCAGCAGCCCCGAGGACAGGGCCTACGAGCAGTACTTC. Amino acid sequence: CASSPEDRAYEQYF.

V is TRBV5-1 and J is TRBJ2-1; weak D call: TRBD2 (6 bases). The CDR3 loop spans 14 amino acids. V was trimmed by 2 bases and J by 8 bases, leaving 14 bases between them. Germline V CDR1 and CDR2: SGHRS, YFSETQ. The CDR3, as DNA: TGCGCCAGCAGCTTTCGCGGGATTGGGGATGAGCAGTTCTTC. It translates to CASSFRGIGDEQFF. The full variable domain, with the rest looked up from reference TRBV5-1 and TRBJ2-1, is KAGVTQTPRYLIKTRGQQVTLSCSPISGHRSVSWYQQTPGQGLQFLFEYFSETQRNKGNFPGRFSGRQFSNSRSEMNVSTLELGDSALYLCASSFRGIGDEQFFGPGTRLTVL.

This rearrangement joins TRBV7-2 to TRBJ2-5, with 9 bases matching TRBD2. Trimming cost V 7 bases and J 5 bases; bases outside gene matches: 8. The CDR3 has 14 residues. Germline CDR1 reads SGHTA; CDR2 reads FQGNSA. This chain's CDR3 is CASKAGGPVETQYF. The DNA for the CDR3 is TGTGCCAGCAAAGCGGGGGGCCCGGTGGAGACCCAGTACTTC.

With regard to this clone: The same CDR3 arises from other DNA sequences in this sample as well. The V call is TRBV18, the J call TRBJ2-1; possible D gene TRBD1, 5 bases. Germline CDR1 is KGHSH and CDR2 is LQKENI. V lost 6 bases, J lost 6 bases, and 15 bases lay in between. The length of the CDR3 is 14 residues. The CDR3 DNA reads TGTGCCAGCTCGAAGGGGCTAGTTTCCAATGAGCAGTTCTTC. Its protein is CASSKGLVSNEQFF.

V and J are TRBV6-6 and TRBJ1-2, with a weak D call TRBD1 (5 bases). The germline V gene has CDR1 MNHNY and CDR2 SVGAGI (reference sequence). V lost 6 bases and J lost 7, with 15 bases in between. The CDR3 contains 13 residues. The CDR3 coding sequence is TGTGCCAGCAGAGCTTCCGGTAGGGGTGGCTACACCTTC. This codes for CASRASGRGGYTF.

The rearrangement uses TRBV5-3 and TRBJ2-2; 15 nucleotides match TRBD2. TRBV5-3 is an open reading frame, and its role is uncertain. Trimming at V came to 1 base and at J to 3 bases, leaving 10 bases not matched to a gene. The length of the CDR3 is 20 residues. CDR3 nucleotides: TGTGCCAGAAGCTTGTCTGGGACTAGCGGGGGGATGCTCCACACCGGGGAGCTGTTTTTT. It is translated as CARSLSGTSGGMLHTGELFF.

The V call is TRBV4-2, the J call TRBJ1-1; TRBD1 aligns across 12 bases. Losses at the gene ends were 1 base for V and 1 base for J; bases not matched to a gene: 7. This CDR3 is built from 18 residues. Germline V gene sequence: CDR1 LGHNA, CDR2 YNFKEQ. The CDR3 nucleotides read TGTGCCAGCAGCCAAGTTTTCGGGACAGGGGGCGGGAACACTGAAGCTTTCTTT. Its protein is CASSQVFGTGGGNTEAFF.

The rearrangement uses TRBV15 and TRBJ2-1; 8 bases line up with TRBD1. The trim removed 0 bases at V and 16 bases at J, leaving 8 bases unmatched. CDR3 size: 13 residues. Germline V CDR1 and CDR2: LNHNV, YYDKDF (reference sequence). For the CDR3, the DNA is TGTGCCACCAGCAGAGATCGGACAGGGCCCCTATTCTTC. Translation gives CATSRDRTGPLFF.

Written as DNA, the CDR3 is TGTGCCAGTAGTATTACCGGGAGCTTTCGAAATGAGCAGTTCTTC. Its translation is CASSITGSFRNEQFF. This chain joins TRBV19 and TRBJ2-1, with a weak D call TRBD2 (6 bases). V was shortened by 3 bases and J by 7 bases, with 16 bases between the two germline ends. This CDR3 has 15 residues. Per the germline V gene, CDR1 is LNHDA and CDR2 is SQIVND (reference sequence).